This T cell receptor beta chain is drawn from a study of T cells in narcolepsy. Study results and caveats: HCRT-specific and TRIB2-specific autoreactive clonotypes appeared among same-patient CSF and blood CD4+ clonotypes.

V was clipped by 6 bases and J by 4 bases; unmatched bases: 5. CDR3 length equals 14 residues. The germline gives CDR1 MNHNS, CDR2 SASEGT. Libraries were prepared by immunoSEQ multiplex PCR; TCRdb keeps only in-frame clonotypes and omits some of them. The data show around 32,000 clones, with roughly 87% seen just once and about 0.64% held by the top ten. Remarks on this clone: Its antigen is undetermined.

V usage is TRBV6-1 and J usage is TRBJ2-2; 7 nucleotides line up with TRBD1. What was sequenced was memory (CD45RA-) CD4+ T cells from blood. This receptor was taken from a human donor in good health. The CDR3 reads CASSLTGSTGELFF. For the CDR3, the DNA is TGTGCCAGCAGCCTGACAGGGTCCACCGGGGAGCTGTTTTTT.